This TCR beta chain is drawn from a study of blood T cell repertoires in COVID-19. Germline V gene sequence: CDR1 LNHNV, CDR2 YYDKDF (reference sequence). The ends were cut back, 3 bases at V and 0 bases at J, with 6 bases in the middle. The CDR3 length is 15 residues. The method was immunoSEQ multiplex PCR; TCRdb's version includes in-frame clones alone and lacks a portion of them. The sample contains under 250,000 clones, around nine tenths of which appear only once. Sequencing used peripheral blood. The chain combines TRBV15 with TRBJ2-6; weak D call: TRBD2 (6 bases). This clonotype was obtained from a man aged 50 or older with COVID-19, enrolled during active disease. Here the CDR3 reads CATSSSGSGANVLTF. In nucleotides, the CDR3 is TGTGCCACCAGCAGTAGCGGCTCTGGGGCCAACGTCCTGACTTTC. The full variable domain, completed using reference TRBV15 and TRBJ2-6, is DAMVIQNPRYQVTQFGKPVTLSCSQTLNHNVMYWYQQKSSQAPKLLFHYYDKDFNNEADTPDNFQSRRPNTSFCFLDIRSPGLGDTAMYLCATSSSGSGANVLTFGAGSRLTVL.